This TCR beta chain was identified during a study of shared clonotypes between healthy human individuals. Germline V gene lookup returns CDR1 SNHLY and CDR2 FYNNEI. V was clipped by 7 bases and J by 5 bases, with 17 bases between them. The CDR3 contains 14 residues. It was at deep level that the assay was run. This table comes from immunoSEQ multiplex PCR, and its TCRdb copy is limited to in-frame clones, with some not included. Counted here are some 2,500,000 clones, over 85% occurring once; the ten biggest clones make up around 0.37%. Of note for this clone: The antigen remains undetermined.

Overall study findings and caveats: There were few donors, and this limited the genetic and exposure-history diversity represented. Compared with memory subsets, naive subsets generally had larger estimated richness.

Sequenced sample: naive CD4+ T cells from PBMCs. Subset here: CD45RA+ positively selected. This receptor was identified in a man aged 18 to 29 in good health. Some clones in this sample may be carry-over from other donors' samples. The rearrangement joins TRBV2 to TRBJ2-5; D perhaps matches TRBD2 (7 bases). The CDR3 DNA reads as TGTGCCAGCACCTTAGGGGGGGCGCGGGAGACCCAGTACTTC. This translates into CASTLGGARETQYF.